One sample yielded the 6 T cell receptor beta chains listed below, sequenced in a study of human T cells and chemical hapten exposure. Each CDR3 protein gets one entry after TCRdb re-called the RACE reads with MiXCR. Of about 380,000 distinct CDR3 sequences in the sample, nearly 5% were seen once. Documented time point: patch test 1, 2 weeks after DPC sensitization. Treatment denoted: therapeutic diphenylcyclopropenone sensitization with weekly scalp DPC. This specimen was whole blood, taken in connection with sensitization to the hapten diphenylcyclopropenone (DPC). The receptors were sampled from a woman aged 50 to 65 with alopecia areata. Some clones in this sample may be carry-over from other donors' samples.

At least ten counts were recorded for this clonotype. The rearrangement links TRBV2 to TRBJ2-3; D is unclear. CDR3 length equals 11 residues. Germline lookup yields CDR1 SNHLY and CDR2 FYNNEI. Trimming pared 6 bases from V and 2 bases from J, leaving 3 bases between. CDR3 DNA sequence: TGTGCCAGCAGGAACACAGATACGCAGTATTTT. This encodes CASRNTDTQYF.

The chain has TRBV11-2 and TRBJ1-3; 7 nucleotides agree with TRBD1. CDR3 length: 15 amino acids. CDR1 is SGHAT and CDR2 is FQNNGV in the germline V gene. J was trimmed by 2 bases and V by 5 bases; bases with no gene match: 6. The CDR3 protein is CASSPPGGTGNTIYF. Written as DNA, the CDR3 is TGTGCCAGCAGCCCACCAGGGGGAACTGGAAACACCATATATTTT.

The J gene is TRBJ2-5, the V gene TRBV7-7; D remains unclear. The CDR3 has 14 amino acids. Trimming cost V 9 bases and J 0 bases, with 14 bases left between them. Germline CDR1 is SSHAT and CDR2 is FNYEAQ (reference sequence). The CDR3 nucleotides read TGTGCCAGAGACTGGAAGCCAAACCAAGAGACCCAGTACTTC. Translation gives CARDWKPNQETQYF.

This clonotype was recorded at least ten times. The chain recombines TRBV3-1 with TRBJ2-1; 11 bases are shared with TRBD1. Germline CDR1 is LGHDT and CDR2 is YNNKEL (reference sequence). V shed 0 bases, J shed 3 bases, and the junction held 7 bases outside the gene matches. The CDR3 loop spans 18 amino acids. The chain's CDR3 is CASSQEGGGTGGYNEQFF. In nucleotides, the CDR3 is TGTGCCAGCAGCCAAGAAGGCGGTGGGACAGGGGGCTACAATGAGCAGTTCTTC.

This sequence joins TRBV5-1 and TRBJ2-3; D is unresolved. The V and J ends lost 0 bases and 1 base respectively, with 9 bases between them. This CDR3 is 15 amino acids long. Germline loops: CDR1 SGHRS, CDR2 YFSETQ. In nucleotides, the CDR3 is TGCGCCAGCAGCTTGGACGGGCCCCGCACAGATACGCAGTATTTT. This translates into CASSLDGPRTDTQYF.

This clonotype turned up a few times. V usage is TRBV28 and J usage is TRBJ2-5; D is perhaps TRBD1 or TRBD2 (5 bases each). Per germline, CDR1 MDHEN and CDR2 SYDVKM. The CDR3 is 15 amino acids. Trimming removed 3 bases from V and 4 bases from J, with 15 bases in between. The CDR3 loop reads CASSLAGYGGETQYF. In DNA form, the CDR3 reads TGTGCCAGCAGTTTGGCGGGTTATGGGGGAGAGACCCAGTACTTC.